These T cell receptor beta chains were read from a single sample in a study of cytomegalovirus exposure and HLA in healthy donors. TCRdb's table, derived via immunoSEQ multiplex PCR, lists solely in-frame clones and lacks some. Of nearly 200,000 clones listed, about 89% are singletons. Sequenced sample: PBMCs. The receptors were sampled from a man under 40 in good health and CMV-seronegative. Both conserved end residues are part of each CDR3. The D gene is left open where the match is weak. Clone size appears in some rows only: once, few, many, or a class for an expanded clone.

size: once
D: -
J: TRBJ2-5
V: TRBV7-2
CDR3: CASSTTQETQYF
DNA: TGTGCCAGCAGCACCACTCAAGAGACCCAGTACTTC

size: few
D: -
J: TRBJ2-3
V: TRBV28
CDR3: CASRPVRGAYTQYF
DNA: TGTGCCAGCAGGCCCGTACGCGGGGCCTATACGCAGTATTTT

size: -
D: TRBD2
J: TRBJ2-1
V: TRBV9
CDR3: CASSAFRGLVNEQFF
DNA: TGTGCCAGCAGCGCGTTCCGGGGACTAGTCAATGAGCAGTTCTTC

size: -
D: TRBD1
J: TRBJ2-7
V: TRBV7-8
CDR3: CASSTRGSEQYF
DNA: TGTGCCAGCAGCACCAGGGGGTCCGAGCAGTACTTC

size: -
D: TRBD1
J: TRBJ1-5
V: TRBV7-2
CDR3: CASSFAPGGGPYSNQPQHF
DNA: TGTGCCAGCAGCTTCGCCCCAGGGGGTGGACCCTATAGCAATCAGCCCCAGCATTTT

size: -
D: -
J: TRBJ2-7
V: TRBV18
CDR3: CASSLNRRGQEQYF
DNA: TGTGCCAGCTCACTTAACAGGAGGGGGCAGGAGCAGTACTTC

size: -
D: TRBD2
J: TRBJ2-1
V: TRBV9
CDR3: CASSVRGGSTSYNEQFF
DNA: TGTGCCAGCAGCGTAAGGGGCGGGAGCACGTCCTACAATGAGCAGTTCTTC

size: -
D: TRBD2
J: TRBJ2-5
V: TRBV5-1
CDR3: CASSLKVREGFLVETQYF
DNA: TGCGCCAGCAGCTTAAAGGTCCGGGAGGGGTTTCTGGTAGAGACCCAGTACTTC

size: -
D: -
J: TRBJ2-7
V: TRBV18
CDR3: CASSQPWGGSYEQYF
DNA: TGTGCCAGCTCCCAGCCCTGGGGAGGCTCCTACGAGCAGTACTTC

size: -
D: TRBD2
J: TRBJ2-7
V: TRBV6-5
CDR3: CASSPGLAGDEQYF
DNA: TGTGCCAGCAGTCCCGGACTAGCGGGAGACGAGCAGTACTTC

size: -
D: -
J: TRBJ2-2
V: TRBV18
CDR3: CASSPEEFGELFF
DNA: TGTGCCAGCTCACCAGAGGAGTTCGGGGAGCTGTTTTTT

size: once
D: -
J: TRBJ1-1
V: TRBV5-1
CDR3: CASSFGVSVNTEAFF
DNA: TGCGCCAGCAGCTTCGGGGTGAGCGTGAACACTGAAGCTTTCTTT

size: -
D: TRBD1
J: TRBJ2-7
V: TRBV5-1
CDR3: CASSLAVWEGGREQYF
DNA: TGCGCCAGCAGCTTGGCCGTCTGGGAAGGGGGCCGCGAGCAGTACTTC

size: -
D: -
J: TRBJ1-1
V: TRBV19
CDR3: CASSIGTIEAFF
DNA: TGTGCCAGTAGTATAGGGACAATAGAAGCTTTCTTT

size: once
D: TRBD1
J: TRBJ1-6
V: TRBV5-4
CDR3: CASSHTGTGDSPLHF
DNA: TGTGCCAGCAGCCACACCGGGACAGGGGATTCACCCCTCCACTTT

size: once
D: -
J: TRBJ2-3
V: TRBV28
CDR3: CASSFIVDDSTTDTQYF
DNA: TGTGCCAGCAGTTTTATCGTGGACGACAGCACGACAGATACGCAGTATTTT

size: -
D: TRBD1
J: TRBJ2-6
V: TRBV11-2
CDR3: CASSLDLGQGRSGANVLTF
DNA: TGTGCCAGCAGCTTAGATCTGGGACAGGGTCGCTCTGGGGCCAACGTCCTGACTTTC

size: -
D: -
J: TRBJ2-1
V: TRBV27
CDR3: CATTNGGGNEQFF
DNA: TGTGCCACCACAAACGGTGGAGGCAATGAGCAGTTCTTC

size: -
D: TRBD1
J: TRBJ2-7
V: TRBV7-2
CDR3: CASSPRQGSYEQYF
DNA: TGTGCCAGCAGCCCAAGACAGGGCTCCTACGAGCAGTACTTC

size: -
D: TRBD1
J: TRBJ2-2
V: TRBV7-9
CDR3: CASSSRQGTGELFF
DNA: TGTGCCAGCAGCTCAAGACAGGGGACCGGGGAGCTGTTTTTT

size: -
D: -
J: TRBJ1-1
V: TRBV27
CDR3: CASSLVYREQNTEAFF
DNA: TGTGCCAGCAGTTTAGTTTATAGGGAGCAGAACACTGAAGCTTTCTTT

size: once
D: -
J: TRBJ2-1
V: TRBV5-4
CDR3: CAGSSGYSSYNEQFF
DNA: TGTGCCGGCAGCTCAGGGTATTCCTCCTACAATGAGCAGTTCTTC

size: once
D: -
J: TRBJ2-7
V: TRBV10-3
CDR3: CAISDPGGVGYEQYF
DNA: TGTGCCATCAGTGATCCTGGCGGGGTAGGGTACGAGCAGTACTTC

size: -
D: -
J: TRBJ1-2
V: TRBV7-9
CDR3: CASSLYPGGYTF
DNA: TGTGCCAGCAGCTTATATCCAGGAGGCTACACCTTC

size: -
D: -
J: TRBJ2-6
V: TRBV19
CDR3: CASSTGGSGANGLTF
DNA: TGTGCCAGTAGTACGGGCGGCTCTGGGGCCAACGGCCTGACTTTC

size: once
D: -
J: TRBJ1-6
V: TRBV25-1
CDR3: CASKDQGLGNSPLHF
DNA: TGTGCCAGCAAGGATCAGGGTCTGGGTAATTCACCCCTCCACTTT

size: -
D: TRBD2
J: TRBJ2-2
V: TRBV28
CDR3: CASKAGGTGELFF
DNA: TGTGCCAGCAAAGCGGGGGGGACCGGGGAGCTGTTTTTT

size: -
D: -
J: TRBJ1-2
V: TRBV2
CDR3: CASRFSGYGYTF
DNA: TGTGCCAGCAGGTTTTCGGGCTATGGCTACACCTTC

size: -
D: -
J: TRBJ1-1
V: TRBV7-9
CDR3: CASSLEAGRGTEAFF
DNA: TGTGCCAGCAGCTTAGAGGCGGGAAGGGGTACTGAAGCTTTCTTT

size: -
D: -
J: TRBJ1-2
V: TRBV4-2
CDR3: CASSQINAGTSHGYTF
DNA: TGTGCCAGCAGCCAAATCAACGCCGGGACATCACATGGCTACACCTTC

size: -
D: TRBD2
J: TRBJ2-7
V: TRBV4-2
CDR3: CASSESVAGGAYEQYF
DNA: TGTGCCAGCAGCGAGAGCGTGGCGGGAGGGGCCTACGAGCAGTACTTC

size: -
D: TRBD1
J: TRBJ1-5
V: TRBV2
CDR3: CASSGTGGNQPQHF
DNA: TGTGCCAGCAGTGGGACAGGGGGCAATCAGCCCCAGCATTTT